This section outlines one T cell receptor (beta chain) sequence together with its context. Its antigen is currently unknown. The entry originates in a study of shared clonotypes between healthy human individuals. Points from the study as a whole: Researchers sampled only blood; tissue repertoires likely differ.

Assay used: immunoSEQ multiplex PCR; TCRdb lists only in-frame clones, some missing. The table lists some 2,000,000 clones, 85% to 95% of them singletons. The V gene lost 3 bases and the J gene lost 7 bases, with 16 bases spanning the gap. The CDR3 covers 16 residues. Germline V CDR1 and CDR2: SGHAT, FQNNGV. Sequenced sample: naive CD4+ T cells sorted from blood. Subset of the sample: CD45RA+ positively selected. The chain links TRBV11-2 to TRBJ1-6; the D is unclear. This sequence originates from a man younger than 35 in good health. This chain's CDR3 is CASSFGPMVKNSPLHF. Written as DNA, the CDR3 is TGTGCCAGCAGCTTTGGTCCAATGGTGAAGAATTCACCCCTCCACTTT.